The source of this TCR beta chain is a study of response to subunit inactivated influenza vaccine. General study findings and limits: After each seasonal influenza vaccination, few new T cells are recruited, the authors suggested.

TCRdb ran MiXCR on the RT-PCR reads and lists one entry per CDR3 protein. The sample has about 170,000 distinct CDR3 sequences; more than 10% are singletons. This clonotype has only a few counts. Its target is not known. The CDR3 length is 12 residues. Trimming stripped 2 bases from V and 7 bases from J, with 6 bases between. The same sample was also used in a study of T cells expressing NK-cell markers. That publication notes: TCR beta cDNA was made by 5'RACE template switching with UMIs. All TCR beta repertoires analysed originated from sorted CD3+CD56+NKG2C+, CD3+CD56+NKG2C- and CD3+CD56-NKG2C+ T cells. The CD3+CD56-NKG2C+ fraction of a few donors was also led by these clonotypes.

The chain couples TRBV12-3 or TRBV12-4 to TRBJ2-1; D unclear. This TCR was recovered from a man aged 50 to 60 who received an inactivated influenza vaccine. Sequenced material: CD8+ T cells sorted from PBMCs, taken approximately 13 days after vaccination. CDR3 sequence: CASSLRLNEQFF. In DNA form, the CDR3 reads TGTGCCAGCAGTTTAAGGCTAAATGAGCAGTTCTTC.